The 8 T cell receptor beta chains given below trace back to one sample, sequenced in a study of cytomegalovirus exposure and HLA in healthy donors. In the PCR, 60 Vbeta and 13 Jbeta primers were used. Libraries were prepared by immunoSEQ multiplex PCR; TCRdb keeps only in-frame clonotypes and omits some of them. The sample has 85,000 to 100,000 clones; about two thirds are singletons. The specimen sequenced was PBMCs. These receptors were collected from a human donor in good health.

This clone was found a few times. The V gene is TRBV4-2, the J gene TRBJ1-4; 7 bases line up with TRBD1. This CDR3 has 16 residues. Germline CDR1 and CDR2: LGHNA and YNFKEQ. V lost 3 bases, J lost 0 bases, and 4 bases stayed unmatched. Here the CDR3 reads CASSQAGTATNEKLFF. DNA for the CDR3: TGTGCCAGCAGCCAGGCCGGGACAGCAACTAATGAAAAACTGTTTTTT.

The sample holds a few counts of this clone. The DNA of the CDR3 is TGTGCCAGCAGCCTGGACAGGGCCGCCACTGAAGCTTTCTTT. It codes for CASSLDRAATEAFF. This chain uses TRBV7-2 with TRBJ1-1; 8 bases match TRBD1. V dropped 5 bases and J dropped 4; count of bases not matched to a gene: 6. The CDR3 extends over 14 amino acids. The germline gives CDR1 SGHTA, CDR2 FQGNSA.

The chain couples TRBV4-3 to TRBJ2-3; 10 bases fit TRBD2. V gave up 1 base and J gave up 9 bases; unmatched junction bases: 7. Germline values: CDR1 LGHNA, CDR2 YSLEER. The CDR3 is 15 amino acids. The CDR3: CASSQVPSGGWTQYF. The CDR3 DNA reads TGCGCCAGCAGCCAAGTGCCTAGCGGGGGATGGACGCAGTATTTT.

This clone turned up a few times. The chain has TRBV4-1 and TRBJ2-7; 9 bases fit TRBD1. The germline CDR1 and CDR2 sequences are MGHRA and YSYEKL. The CDR3 runs 16 residues. V shed 2 bases and J 3 bases; nucleotides not matched to a gene: 8. The CDR3 here is CASSQTTGTGSYEQYF. The DNA of the CDR3 is TGCGCCAGCAGCCAAACCACCGGGACAGGGAGCTACGAGCAGTACTTC.

The rearrangement links TRBV5-1 to TRBJ2-7; TRBD1 matches 12 bases. V was clipped by 2 bases and J by 3 bases; unmatched bases: 15. Germline V gene lookup returns CDR1 SGHRS and CDR2 YFSETQ. The CDR3 sequence is 19 residues long. The CDR3 is CASSFKPGQGAANYYEQYF. Here the CDR3 DNA reads TGCGCCAGCAGCTTTAAACCGGGACAGGGGGCTGCTAATTACTACGAGCAGTACTTC. Supplemented by reference TRBV5-1 and TRBJ2-7, the full variable domain reads KAGVTQTPRYLIKTRGQQVTLSCSPISGHRSVSWYQQTPGQGLQFLFEYFSETQRNKGNFPGRFSGRQFSNSRSEMNVSTLELGDSALYLCASSFKPGQGAANYYEQYFGPGTRLTVT.

The chain carries TRBV7-8 and TRBJ2-2, with 7 bases fitting TRBD1. The V segment lost 5 bases and the J segment 5 bases; nucleotides outside the gene matches: 11. The CDR3 runs 16 residues. Germline-derived CDR1 and CDR2 are SGHVS and FQNEAQ. The CDR3 loop reads CASSRIDRADTGELFF. The CDR3 DNA reads as TGTGCCAGCAGCAGAATCGACAGGGCTGATACCGGGGAGCTGTTTTTT. The whole variable domain, remainder taken from reference TRBV7-8 and TRBJ2-2, is GAGVSQSPRYKVAKRGQDVALRCDPISGHVSLFWYQQALGQGPEFLTYFQNEAQLDKSGLPSDRFFAERPEGSVSTLKIQRTQQEDSAVYLCASSRIDRADTGELFFGEGSRLTVL.

This clone was observed a few times. The chain joins TRBV18 to TRBJ1-6, with 8 bases that match TRBD1. The CDR3 covers 17 residues. Germline lookup yields CDR1 KGHSH and CDR2 LQKENI. J lost 0 bases, V lost 5 bases, and 6 bases had no gene match. The CDR3 DNA reads TGTGCCAGCTCATTTGGACAGGGAAGCTCCTATAATTCACCCCTCCACTTT. This gives the protein CASSFGQGSSYNSPLHF.

The V call is TRBV12-2, the J call TRBJ2-5; the D segment call TRBD2 is taken from the table without a DNA check. TRBV12-2 is recorded as a pseudogene. This CDR3 contains 18 residues. CDR3 residues: CASRLEGHSGALQETQYF. In DNA form, the CDR3 reads TGTGCAAGTCGCCTAGAAGGGCATAGCGGGGCCCTCCAAGAGACCCAGTACTTC.